Reported below is one T cell receptor (beta chain). The antigen remains undetermined. Trimming took 4 bases from V and 1 from J, leaving 11 bases between them. The CDR3 runs to 15 residues. Germline CDR1 reads SGHRS; CDR2 reads YFSETQ. The sample originates from a study of lymphopenia after photon versus proton radiotherapy. Overall study findings and caveats: Authors raise, but do not show, better survival with proton therapy. Post-nadir diversity loss with photons came from oligoclonal expansion, particularly CD8+ Temra cells. Post-nadir TCR diversity decline inversely tracked overall survival among those who died.

Measured with immunoSEQ multiplex PCR; TCRdb has only the in-frame clones, and not every one. The sample has approximately 22,000 clones, 80% to 85% seen once. The rearrangement joins TRBV5-1 to TRBJ2-2; D remains ambiguous. The material was peripheral blood, obtained from a patient treated with proton-based radiotherapy. The clonotype originates from a woman in her 70s with pancreatic cancer. The CDR3 spells CASSPVPGNTGELFF. In nucleotides, the CDR3 is TGCGCCAGCAGCCCAGTCCCCGGGAACACCGGGGAGCTGTTTTTT.